Detailed here is one TCR beta chain. The antigen is unknown. Peripheral blood samples of around 11 milliliters were drawn from each donor. Extractions gave at least 5.5 micrograms of total RNA per sample. Trimming shortened V by 2 bases and J by 0 bases, and 11 bases separated the two germline ends. Germline V gene lookup returns CDR1 MNHEY and CDR2 SVGAGI. The CDR3 has 15 residues. The authors ran a second PCR of about 7 to 11 cycles using a sample-barcoded 5' primer and a J-beta primer mix. TCRdb analysed the 5' RACE reads with MiXCR anew, one entry per CDR3 protein. The sample records about 1.4 million distinct CDR3 sequences, approximately 59% being singletons. This record belongs to a study of blood T cells in healthy people across ages. Findings and limits, study-wide: The long-lived group displayed more naive CD4+ cells, plus higher diversity, than the aged donors did. TCR beta diversity, measured per million T cells, fell in a roughly linear way with age.

The sample comprised blood. The chain carries TRBV6-5 and TRBJ2-7; possible D gene TRBD1, 6 bases. This sequence originates from a man aged 18 to 29 in good health. CDR3 in amino acids: CASSYDMDSSYEQYF. The CDR3 DNA follows: TGTGCCAGCAGTTACGACATGGACAGCTCCTACGAGCAGTACTTC.